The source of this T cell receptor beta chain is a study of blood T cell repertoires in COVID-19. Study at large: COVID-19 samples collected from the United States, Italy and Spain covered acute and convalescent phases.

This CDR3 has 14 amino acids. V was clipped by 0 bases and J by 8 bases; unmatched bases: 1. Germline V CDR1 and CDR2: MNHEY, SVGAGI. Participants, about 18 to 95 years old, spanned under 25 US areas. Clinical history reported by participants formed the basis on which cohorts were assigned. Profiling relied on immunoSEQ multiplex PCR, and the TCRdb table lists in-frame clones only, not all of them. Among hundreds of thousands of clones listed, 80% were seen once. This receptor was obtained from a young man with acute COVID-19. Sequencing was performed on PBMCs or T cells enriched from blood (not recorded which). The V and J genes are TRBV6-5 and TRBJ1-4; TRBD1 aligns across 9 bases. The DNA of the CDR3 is TGTGCCAGCAGTTACTCGGGACAGGGCGAAAAACTGTTTTTT. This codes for CASSYSGQGEKLFF.